This passage covers 6 T cell receptor beta chains from one sample sequenced in a study of blood T cell repertoires in COVID-19. The repertoire was sequenced with immunoSEQ multiplex PCR; TCRdb's copy has only in-frame clones and lacks some. This sample has around 160,000 clones, with around 84% found just once. The sample taken for sequencing was PBMCs or T cells enriched from blood (not recorded which). These receptors were collected from a man aged 40-55 years who had recovered from COVID-19.

This clone was seen a handful of times. This chain links TRBV10-3 with TRBJ2-1; D unresolved. CDR3 length equals 17 residues. V lost 10 bases to trimming and J lost 4 bases, with 26 bases between them. CDR1 and CDR2 (germline): ENHRY, SYGVKD. The CDR3 is CATAPLFTRLKYNEQFF. For the CDR3, the DNA is TGTGCCACCGCTCCCCTATTCACCCGCTTAAAATACAATGAGCAGTTCTTC.

J is TRBJ1-2 and V is TRBV9; 9 nucleotides match TRBD1. The CDR3 sequence is 13 residues long. The ends lost 3 bases at V and 8 bases at J; junction bases unmatched: 5. The V gene's germline CDR1 is SGDLS and CDR2 YYNGEE. CDR3 loop: CASSADRGQGYTF. The CDR3, as DNA: TGTGCCAGCAGCGCGGACAGGGGACAAGGCTACACCTTC.

With regard to this clone: At one boundary the junction diverges from the germline segment, which might be a read error. The chain couples TRBV4-1 to TRBJ1-2; D is possibly TRBD1 (6 bases). The germline gives CDR1 MGHRA, CDR2 YSYEKL. The CDR3 covers 16 residues. DNA for the CDR3: TGCGCCAGCAGTCAAGCTTCAGGGGTTGATAACTATGGCTACACCTTC. Protein: CASSQASGVDNYGYTF.

The chain couples TRBV4-1 to TRBJ1-1, with 8 bases aligning to TRBD1. CDR1 MGHRA and CDR2 YSYEKL come from the germline V gene. The CDR3 totals 18 residues. Germline trimming cut 2 bases from V and 1 base from J; bases unmatched to any gene: 12. The CDR3 DNA reads TGCGCCAGCAGCCAAACAACAAGGGGACAGGAGTCGAACACTGAAGCTTTCTTT. Amino acids: CASSQTTRGQESNTEAFF.

This clone appeared a few times. This rearrangement joins TRBV10-2 to TRBJ1-2, with unresolved D. The V gene lost 8 bases and the J gene lost 2 bases, with 9 bases spanning the gap. CDR3 length equals 12 residues. CDR1 is WSHSY and CDR2 is SAAADI in the germline V gene. The CDR3 sequence: CASLDGNYGYTF. The CDR3, as DNA: TGCGCCAGCCTAGACGGAAACTATGGCTACACCTTC.

About this clone: Other nucleotide sequences from this sample produce the same CDR3. V usage is TRBV5-1 and J usage is TRBJ1-1; TRBD1 matches 10 bases. Germline assignment: CDR1 SGHRS and CDR2 YFSETQ. V trimming: 2 bases; J trimming: 4 bases; junction bases outside the gene matches: 2. This CDR3 is built from 14 residues. CDR3 in amino acids: CASSLGQGVTEAFF. CDR3 bases: TGCGCCAGCAGCTTAGGACAGGGGGTCACTGAAGCTTTCTTT.